This TCR beta chain was recovered during a study of CD8+ T cells in alopecia areata. Germline CDR1 and CDR2: SQVTM and ANQGSEA. This CDR3 has 12 amino acids. Between the trimmed V and J ends, which lost 5 bases and 5 bases, there was a span of 12 bases. Sorting of CD4+ and CD8+ T cells was performed on PBMCs. This clone was seen a few times. Its antigen remains unknown. RNA was isolated and reverse transcribed to cDNA, the sequencing template. Sequenced by immunoSEQ multiplex PCR; TCRdb stores in-frame clones only, minus some. Of more than 90,000 clones listed, 55% to 80% are singletons. Regarding the study as a whole: Besides other cells, scalp samples also yield sequences of resident alphabeta T cells from normal skin. In patients, TCRs were shared less clearly than in mice, and HLA may possibly be involved. Higher clonality was seen in lesional scalp than in normal scalp, especially in alopecia totalis/universalis.

V is TRBV29-1 and J is TRBJ1-1; weak D call: TRBD1 (6 bases). The sequenced sample consisted of CD4+ T cells sorted from blood. The origin of this receptor is a human donor in good health. CDR3 amino acids: CSVSQGWTEAFF. In DNA, the CDR3 is TGCAGCGTTTCACAGGGTTGGACTGAAGCTTTCTTT.